The TCR beta chain described here comes from a study of circulating and synovial CD4+ cells in juvenile arthritis. The table lists this clone with a count of one. Its specificity is not known. Germline CDR1 is SGHTA and CDR2 is FQGNSA. The CDR3 loop spans 15 amino acids. Losses at the gene ends were 7 bases for V and 4 bases for J; bases not matched to a gene: 7. Assay used: immunoSEQ multiplex PCR; TCRdb lists only in-frame clones, some missing. The profile shows approximately 36,000 clones, 90% to 95% of them singletons. Overall study findings and caveats: Some such blood samples were as oligoclonal as synovium. Compared with bulk blood, circulating pathogenic-like lymphocytes shared substantially more CDR3 sequences with synovial T cells. CPL versus bulk CD4 samples: T cell genome counts differed by at least an order of magnitude.

The sequence came from a human donor with juvenile idiopathic arthritis. The chain combines TRBV7-2 with TRBJ2-1, with TRBD2 matching over 10 bases. Source material: CD4+ T cells from blood. The CDR3 here is CASTPTSGAYNEQFF. Written as DNA, the CDR3 is TGTGCCAGCACCCCTACTAGCGGGGCATACAATGAGCAGTTCTTC.